Presented here are 29 T cell receptor beta chains from one specimen sequenced in a study of cytomegalovirus exposure and HLA in healthy donors. The primer mix had 60 Vbeta and 13 Jbeta primers. Produced via immunoSEQ multiplex PCR; TCRdb's table is partial and in-frame only. The sample has over 75,000 clones; about two thirds are singletons. The sequenced sample was PBMCs. The receptors stem from a human donor in good health.

This clone has only one observation. This chain joins TRBV29-1 and TRBJ2-2, with D possibly being TRBD1 (5 bases). CDR1 SQVTM and CDR2 ANQGSEA come from the germline V gene. V lost 3 bases, J lost 6 bases, and 11 bases lay in between. The CDR3 runs 13 residues. CDR3 protein: CSVDSVGPGELFF. The CDR3 DNA reads TGCAGCGTTGATTCGGTGGGGCCCGGGGAGCTGTTTTTT.

In its sample, this clone was seen a few times. The chain joins TRBV7-6 to TRBJ1-6, with TRBD1 as a possible D gene (6 bases). This CDR3 region has 16 residues. Trimming took off 5 bases at V and 5 bases at J, with 16 bases between the two ends. Per germline, CDR1 SGHVS and CDR2 FNYEAQ. The CDR3 here is CASSTSLDSNNSPLHF. Here the CDR3 DNA reads TGTGCCAGCAGCACCTCCTTGGACAGTAATAATTCACCCCTCCACTTT.

The chain is built from TRBV5-6 and TRBJ2-5, with D tentatively TRBD2 (5 bases). From germline, CDR1 is SGHDT and CDR2 YYEEEE. The CDR3 runs 14 residues. Trimming left V 0 bases short and J 5 bases short, with 11 bases between. CDR3 DNA: TGTGCCAGCAGCTTGGGAGGGCCTGCGGAGACCCAGTACTTC. It yields the protein CASSLGGPAETQYF.

V usage is TRBV7-2 and J usage is TRBJ1-5, with D maybe TRBD1 (5 bases). V gave up 1 base and J gave up 7 bases, with 17 bases separating them. Germline V gives CDR1 SGHTA, CDR2 FQGNSA. This CDR3 has 16 residues. For the CDR3, the DNA is TGTGCCAGCAGCTTAGTTCCCAACCGGGGGGGACAGCCCCAGCATTTT. Translated, it gives CASSLVPNRGGQPQHF. Based on the CDR3 plus reference TRBV7-2 and TRBJ1-5, the full variable domain is GAGVSQSPSNKVTEKGKDVELRCDPISGHTALYWYRQSLGQGLEFLIYFQGNSAPDKSGLPSDRFSAERTGGSVSTLTIQRTQQEDSAVYLCASSLVPNRGGQPQHFGDGTRLSIL.

This clone is a singleton in its sample. J is TRBJ2-5 and V is TRBV27; 9 bases are a match to TRBD2. The CDR3 extends over 14 amino acids. The trim removed 2 bases at V and 2 bases at J, leaving 0 bases unmatched. CDR1 MNHEY and CDR2 SMNVEV come from the germline V gene (reference sequence). The CDR3 reads CASSLLAGQETQYF. CDR3 DNA sequence: TGTGCCAGCAGTTTACTAGCGGGGCAAGAGACCCAGTACTTC.

This clone occurred a few times. The chain combines TRBV4-3 with TRBJ1-2; weak D call: TRBD1 (6 bases). The germline V and J ends were trimmed by 0 bases and 4 bases, with 12 bases remaining between them. Germline assignment: CDR1 LGHNA and CDR2 YSLEER. This CDR3 is 15 amino acids long. The CDR3 reads CASSQDSMGAYGYTF. CDR3 bases: TGCGCCAGCAGCCAAGATTCAATGGGGGCCTATGGCTACACCTTC.

The chain uses TRBV25-1 and TRBJ2-3; TRBD1 matches 8 bases. Germline V CDR1 and CDR2: MGHDK, SYGVNS. This CDR3 is 17 amino acids long. Losses at the gene ends were 3 bases for V and 2 bases for J; bases not matched to a gene: 10. The CDR3 reads CASSDPGQGDYTDTQYF. CDR3 nucleotides: TGTGCCAGCAGTGACCCCGGACAGGGAGACTACACAGATACGCAGTATTTT.

This clone was counted a few times. This chain joins TRBV9 and TRBJ1-5; D ambiguous. Trimming cost V 0 bases and J 3 bases, with 4 bases left between them. This CDR3 is 13 amino acids long. Germline V gene lookup returns CDR1 SGDLS and CDR2 YYNGEE. The CDR3 sequence is CASSVGPNQPQHF. CDR3 DNA sequence: TGTGCCAGCAGCGTAGGGCCCAATCAGCCCCAGCATTTT. The full variable domain, in which reference TRBV9 and TRBJ1-5 provide the parts outside the CDR3, is DSGVTQTPKHLITATGQRVTLRCSPRSGDLSVYWYQQSLDQGLQFLIQYYNGEERAKGNILERFSAQQFPDLHSELNLSSLELGDSALYFCASSVGPNQPQHFGDGTRLSIL.

This clone came up a few times. The chain recombines TRBV5-4 with TRBJ1-5; 7 bases fit TRBD1. V trimming: 5 bases; J trimming: 7 bases; junction bases outside the gene matches: 6. Germline loops: CDR1 SGHNT, CDR2 YYREEE (reference sequence). This CDR3 is 13 amino acids long. CDR3 protein: CASSVDRDQPQHF. The DNA for the CDR3 is TGTGCCAGCAGTGTAGACAGGGACCAGCCCCAGCATTTT.

The chain employs TRBV6-1 and TRBJ2-7; 9 bases agree with TRBD2. CDR1 is MNHNS and CDR2 is SASEGT in the germline V gene. The junction had 6 bases not matched to a gene; V was cut back by 7 bases and J by 2 bases. The CDR3 length is 14 residues. The CDR3 bases are TGTGCCAGCACGGGTGCGGGGGGGCCCTACGAGCAGTACTTC. Residues: CASTGAGGPYEQYF.

The V call is TRBV6-5, the J call TRBJ2-2, with D perhaps TRBD1 (6 bases). The CDR3 is 13 residues long. The V gene lost 5 bases and the J gene lost 7 bases, with 11 bases spanning the gap. Germline CDR1 reads MNHEY; CDR2 reads SVGAGI. Here the CDR3 DNA reads TGTGCCAGCAGTCGAACAGGGTTCGGGGAGCTGTTTTTT. It encodes CASSRTGFGELFF.

This clone was observed a handful of times. The rearrangement links TRBV6-1 to TRBJ1-1, with 8 positions matching TRBD1. Germline lookup yields CDR1 MNHNS and CDR2 SASEGT. Trimming took 5 bases from V and 3 from J; bases not matched to a gene: 2. CDR3 length: 13 amino acids. CDR3 DNA: TGTGCCAGCAGTCTGACAGGGGACACTGAAGCTTTCTTT. Its protein is CASSLTGDTEAFF.

The V call is TRBV5-1, the J call TRBJ2-3; D might be TRBD2 (7 bases). The CDR3 spans 15 residues. Germline CDR1 and CDR2: SGHRS and YFSETQ. V was trimmed by 4 bases and J by 5 bases, leaving 17 bases between them. CDR3 nucleotides: TGCGCCAGCAGCCTATTCGGGGGGCGAGAAGATACGCAGTATTTT. It encodes CASSLFGGREDTQYF.

The chain combines TRBV7-2 with TRBJ1-2; 8 bases agree with TRBD1. Per the germline V gene, CDR1 is SGHTA and CDR2 is FQGNSA. The CDR3 loop spans 15 amino acids. V trimming: 4 bases; J trimming: 4 bases; junction bases outside the gene matches: 8. The CDR3 DNA follows: TGTGCCAGCAGCTCTCGGACAGGGCCCTCCTATGGCTACACCTTC. Translating gives CASSSRTGPSYGYTF.

V usage is TRBV7-9 and J usage is TRBJ2-7; 8 bases are a match to TRBD1. CDR1 and CDR2 from the germline V gene are SEHNR and FQNEAQ (reference sequence). Trimming removed 1 base from V and 2 bases from J; junction bases left unmatched: 4. The CDR3 consists of 15 residues. In nucleotides, the CDR3 is TGTGCCAGCAGCTTAGGGACAGGGAAAACCTACGAGCAGTACTTC. Its translation: CASSLGTGKTYEQYF.

V gene TRBV7-2 combines with J gene TRBJ1-2; D perhaps matches TRBD1 (6 bases). The CDR3 has 12 residues. Trimming cost V 5 bases and J 8 bases, with 12 bases left between them. CDR1 is SGHTA and CDR2 is FQGNSA in the germline V gene. The CDR3 spells CASSKYRDGYTF. CDR3 sequence (DNA): TGTGCCAGCAGCAAGTACAGGGACGGCTACACCTTC. Full variable domain (outside the CDR3, taken from reference TRBV7-2 and TRBJ1-2): GAGVSQSPSNKVTEKGKDVELRCDPISGHTALYWYRQSLGQGLEFLIYFQGNSAPDKSGLPSDRFSAERTGGSVSTLTIQRTQQEDSAVYLCASSKYRDGYTFGSGTRLTVV.

The rearrangement links TRBV6-5 to TRBJ2-4; 9 bases map to TRBD1. Germline trimming cut 5 bases from V and 3 bases from J; bases unmatched to any gene: 5. This CDR3 spans 15 amino acids. Germline V gives CDR1 MNHEY, CDR2 SVGAGI. CDR3 region: CASSGETGGKNIQYF. For the CDR3, the DNA is TGTGCCAGCAGTGGGGAGACAGGGGGCAAAAACATTCAGTACTTC.

The rearrangement uses TRBV6-5 and TRBJ1-2, with D possibly TRBD1 on 5 matching bases. This CDR3 is 15 amino acids long. The germline CDR1 and CDR2 sequences are MNHEY and SVGAGI. V shed 4 bases and J shed 2 bases, with 14 bases lying between them. CDR3 loop: CASSFRALQNYGYTF. The CDR3 coding sequence is TGTGCCAGCAGTTTCAGGGCGTTGCAGAACTATGGCTACACCTTC.

The V call is TRBV6-5, the J call TRBJ1-1; tentative D call: TRBD1 (5 bases). Looked up from germline, CDR1 is MNHEY and CDR2 is SVGAGI. Trimming took 2 bases from V and 10 from J, leaving 20 bases between them. The CDR3 has 15 residues. This CDR3 reads CASSYTLPTAQLAFF. The CDR3 DNA sequence: TGTGCCAGCAGTTACACCCTACCGACAGCTCAACTAGCTTTCTTT.

The chain's CDR3 is CASSRTGQGGSPLHF. The CDR3 DNA is TGTGCCAGCAGCCGAACGGGACAGGGAGGCTCACCCCTCCACTTT. The J gene is TRBJ1-6, the V gene TRBV7-9; TRBD1 matches at 9 bases. The germline V gene has CDR1 SEHNR and CDR2 FQNEAQ (reference sequence). V shed 5 bases, J shed 10 bases, and the junction held 9 bases outside the gene matches. The CDR3 has 15 residues.

V and J are TRBV7-2 and TRBJ2-3; D perhaps matches TRBD1 (5 bases). The germline V gene has CDR1 SGHTA and CDR2 FQGNSA. The CDR3 consists of 14 residues. Deletions cut 3 bases from V and 2 bases from J, with 9 bases between. The CDR3 loop is CASSFPRATDTQYF. CDR3 in DNA: TGTGCCAGCAGCTTCCCCAGGGCCACAGATACGCAGTATTTT. Combining the CDR3 with reference TRBV7-2 and TRBJ2-3 gives the whole variable domain GAGVSQSPSNKVTEKGKDVELRCDPISGHTALYWYRQSLGQGLEFLIYFQGNSAPDKSGLPSDRFSAERTGGSVSTLTIQRTQQEDSAVYLCASSFPRATDTQYFGPGTRLTVL.

The V call is TRBV19, the J call TRBJ2-3, with D perhaps TRBD2 (7 bases). V dropped 8 bases and J dropped 6 bases, with 24 bases sitting between them. Looked up from germline, CDR1 is LNHDA and CDR2 is SQIVND (reference sequence). The CDR3 length is 16 residues. CDR3 loop: CASGGGGGPRHDTQYF. DNA for the CDR3: TGTGCCAGTGGCGGAGGCGGGGGCCCCCGTCATGATACGCAGTATTTT.

CDR3 DNA sequence: TGTGCCAGCAGCTTTACAGATGGATCCTACGAGCAGTACTTC. Its translation is CASSFTDGSYEQYF. The chain employs TRBV7-8 and TRBJ2-7; D gene unclear. This CDR3 has 14 amino acids. Trimming shortened V by 3 bases and J by 1 base, and 10 bases separated the two germline ends. Germline V lookup: CDR1 SGHVS, CDR2 FQNEAQ.

This clone was detected only a few times. The chain has TRBV5-1 and TRBJ2-3, with 7 bases that match TRBD1. With 4 bases clipped from V and 2 bases from J, the junction kept 7 bases outside the gene matches. The germline V gene has CDR1 SGHRS and CDR2 YFSETQ. This CDR3 is 15 amino acids long. The CDR3 reads CASSPQDRDTDTQYF. CDR3 bases: TGCGCCAGCAGCCCCCAAGACAGGGACACAGATACGCAGTATTTT.

The table lists this clone with a few counts. The chain recombines TRBV14 with TRBJ2-7; 7 nucleotides agree with TRBD1. Per the germline V gene, CDR1 is SGHDN and CDR2 is FVKESK. The junction had 10 bases not matched to a gene; V was cut back by 5 bases and J by 3 bases. The CDR3 sequence is 15 residues long. In DNA, the CDR3 is TGTGCCAGCAGCTCCGGCAGGGGGTTCAACTACGAGCAGTACTTC. Amino acids: CASSSGRGFNYEQYF.

The chain has TRBV2 and TRBJ1-1; 8 nucleotides line up with TRBD1. CDR1 SNHLY and CDR2 FYNNEI come from the germline V gene. Unmatched junction bases numbered 6, after V lost 8 bases and J lost 4 bases. The CDR3 is 13 amino acids. The CDR3 sequence is CASGRDRSTEAFF. CDR3 bases: TGTGCCAGCGGCAGGGACAGGTCCACTGAAGCTTTCTTT.

The chain is built from TRBV9 and TRBJ1-4; 8 bases map to TRBD1. In germline, CDR1 is SGDLS, CDR2 YYNGEE. The CDR3 is 16 residues long. Trimming cost V 4 bases and J 6 bases; bases outside gene matches: 11. The CDR3: CASSRGQGGYYEKLFF. In DNA, the CDR3 is TGTGCCAGCAGCCGCGGACAGGGCGGGTATTATGAAAAACTGTTTTTT.

In its sample, this clone was seen a few times. Other DNA sequences from this sample encode an identical CDR3 as well. This rearrangement joins TRBV11-3 to TRBJ2-5; 9 bases match TRBD2. CDR3 length: 13 amino acids. Germline V lookup: CDR1 SGHNT, CDR2 YENEEA. V was pared by 6 bases and J by 4 bases, with 3 bases of the junction left unmatched. The CDR3 is CASRRGGGETQYF. In nucleotides, the CDR3 is TGTGCCAGCAGGCGGGGGGGAGGAGAGACCCAGTACTTC.

The chain combines TRBV28 with TRBJ2-5; 8 nucleotides agree with TRBD2. Germline values: CDR1 MDHEN, CDR2 SYDVKM. The CDR3 has 14 amino acids. With V trimmed by 6 bases and J by 0 bases, 3 bases remained unmatched. The CDR3 protein is CASRVAGNQETQYF. The CDR3 region has the DNA TGTGCCAGCAGGGTAGCGGGGAACCAAGAGACCCAGTACTTC.